This TCR beta chain was sequenced for a study of T cells after somatic rescue of genetic block (dated by TCRdb to about 2020). With respect to the entire study: The study assessed how robust, over the long term, a T-cell system was when the system had developed through somatic rescue of a genetic block in T-cell development.

A word on this clone: It lacks a known antigen. It has no much larger one-base neighbor in the sample; base qualities were not kept.

The library relied on the immunoSEQ multiplex PCR assay. The table comes from immuneACCESS by way of TCRdb, which keeps in-frame sequences with V and J called. Part of the clones is missing from these tables; in studies checked, under half for an unresolved V gene and the rest for unknown reasons. The sample data list 15,000 or so clones, and just over 70% of these were observed just once. The ten largest clones represent 25% to 30% of the sample. The germline V gene encodes CDR1 SGHAT and CDR2 FQNNGV. The CDR3, cysteine through phenylalanine, is 13 amino acids long. Only the CDR3 region is kept as DNA, spanning 39 bases read in frame from base 1. Deletion took 1 base off V and 3 bases off J, with a span of 3 bases between the germline ends.

This receptor was obtained from a man between 18 and 29 years old. Sequencing was performed on peripheral blood mononuclear cells (PBMCs). Recombination connected TRBV11-2 to TRBJ2-2, with no D gene named confidently. The CDR3: CASSLGYTGELFF. The DNA sequence is as follows: TGTGCCAGCAGCTTAGGGTACACCGGGGAGCTGTTTTTT.